This paragraph covers one TCR beta chain sequence. The sample comes from a study of blood T cell repertoires in COVID-19. Study summary: The United States, Italy and Spain were the sources of the acute and convalescent COVID-19 samples.

The CDR3 length is 15 residues. V was pared by 3 bases and J by 5 bases, with 4 bases of the junction left unmatched. From germline, CDR1 is SGHTA and CDR2 FQGTGA. This table comes from immunoSEQ multiplex PCR, and its TCRdb copy is limited to in-frame clones, with some not included. The sample records 85,000 to 120,000 clones, nearly 90% being singletons. This chain links TRBV7-3 with TRBJ2-3, with TRBD1 matching over 11 bases. The specimen sequenced was peripheral blood. The clonotype comes from a man over 45 with active COVID-19. The CDR3 nucleotides read TGTGCCAGCAGCTTGGGACAGGGGGTAGGAGATACGCAGTATTTT. This translates into CASSLGQGVGDTQYF.